These 22 T cell receptor beta chains were all obtained from the same sample, sequenced in a study of molecular identifiers for immune sequencing clone quantification. From the PCR reads, TCRdb called clonotypes with MiXCR, one entry per CDR3 protein. Of approximately 680,000 distinct CDR3 sequences in the sample, less than 30% were seen once. The sequenced sample consisted of naive CD8+ T cells from blood, with Jurkat cell RNA spiked in. Regarding subset: FACS-sorted CD8+CD4-CCR7+CD45RA+ naive T cells. Receptors originate from a human donor in good health. Some libraries in this study had Jurkat cell RNA spiked in.

A word on this clonotype: This clone may be a read error of a much larger clone one base away. This chain connects TRBV28 to TRBJ1-1, with D possibly matching TRBD1 (5 bases). The CDR3 contains 15 residues. CDR1 and CDR2 from the germline V gene are MDHEN and SYDVKM. The V end was cut by 4 bases, the J end by 5 bases, with 17 bases between. CDR3 amino acids: CASSSGSGGRTEAFF. The CDR3 nucleotides read TGTGCCAGCAGTTCAGGGTCGGGGGGACGAACTGAAGCTTTCTTT.

There are a few counts of this clonotype. J is TRBJ2-7 and V is TRBV15, with TRBD1 matching over 10 bases. J gave up 4 bases and V 4 bases, and 4 bases lay outside the gene matches. Looked up from germline, CDR1 is LNHNV and CDR2 is YYDKDF (reference sequence). The CDR3 sequence is 14 residues long. The CDR3 here is CATSTGTGDYEQYF. CDR3 nucleotides: TGTGCCACCAGCACCGGGACAGGGGATTACGAGCAGTACTTC.

This clonotype was picked up many times. The chain uses TRBV7-9 and TRBJ2-7; 7 nucleotides match TRBD1. Unmatched junction bases numbered 12, after V lost 5 bases and J lost 2 bases. CDR1 and CDR2 (germline): SEHNR, FQNEAQ (reference sequence). The CDR3 covers 16 residues. Here the CDR3 reads CASSPAGVDRTYEQYF. The CDR3 DNA is TGTGCCAGCAGCCCGGCCGGTGTGGACAGGACCTACGAGCAGTACTTC.

This clonotype was seen only a few times. This chain joins TRBV4-3 and TRBJ2-1; maybe TRBD1 (5 bases). Looked up from germline, CDR1 is LGHNA and CDR2 is YSLEER. The V and J ends lost 0 bases and 0 bases respectively, with 6 bases between them. This CDR3 region has 15 residues. This chain's CDR3 is CASSQDTGSYNEQFF. For the CDR3, the DNA is TGCGCCAGCAGCCAAGATACAGGCTCCTACAATGAGCAGTTCTTC.

The chain uses TRBV19 and TRBJ1-5; TRBD1 aligns across 9 bases. Germline V CDR1 and CDR2: LNHDA, SQIVND (reference sequence). The CDR3 has 16 amino acids. With 3 bases clipped from V and 1 base from J, the junction kept 4 bases outside the gene matches. The CDR3 DNA sequence: TGTGCCAGTAGTATTCACGGGACAGGGAGCAATCAGCCCCAGCATTTT. It encodes CASSIHGTGSNQPQHF.

A note on this clonotype: A much larger clone lies one base from this, so it may be a read error. V usage is TRBV6-1 and J usage is TRBJ2-7, with a weak D call TRBD1 (6 bases). The CDR3 runs 13 residues. The ends were cut back, 11 bases at V and 4 bases at J, with 18 bases in the middle. Germline-derived CDR1 and CDR2 are MNHNS and SASEGT. The CDR3 loop is CACKDRHSYEQYF. DNA for the CDR3: TGTGCCTGCAAAGACAGGCACTCTTACGAGCAGTACTTC.

The rearrangement links TRBV6-6 to TRBJ2-2, with 9 bases fitting TRBD2. Germline assignment: CDR1 MNHNY and CDR2 SVGAGI (reference sequence). V was pared by 0 bases and J by 4 bases, with 6 bases of the junction left unmatched. CDR3 length equals 17 residues. CDR3 nucleotides: TGTGCCAGCAGTTACTCGATAACTAGCGGGCCCACCGGGGAGCTGTTTTTT. It specifies CASSYSITSGPTGELFF.

This clonotype was seen at least ten times. Germline is not matched at one junction end, which may reflect a read error. The genes are TRBV12-3 or TRBV12-4 and TRBJ1-1; no firm D call. The CDR3 loop spans 13 amino acids. CDR3 nucleotide sequence: TGTGCCAGCAGCTTAGGCAGTAACACTGAAGCTTTCTTT. It is translated as CASSLGSNTEAFF.

This clonotype occurred many times. The V gene is TRBV19, the J gene TRBJ2-1; 15 positions agree with TRBD2. The CDR3 is 19 residues long. V dropped 5 bases and J dropped 2; count of bases not matched to a gene: 10. Germline loops: CDR1 LNHDA, CDR2 SQIVND (reference sequence). In DNA, the CDR3 is TGTGCCAGTAGTCAGGGACTAGCGGGAGGAGTCGCGGCCTACAATGAGCAGTTCTTC. Translation gives CASSQGLAGGVAAYNEQFF.

A note on this clonotype: A read error may account for a junction end that differs from germline. The chain uses TRBV24-1 and TRBJ1-1; 7 bases are shared with TRBD1. This CDR3 region has 12 residues. Looked up from germline, CDR1 is KGHDR and CDR2 is SFDVKD. CDR3 loop: CPTSTRDSEAIF. CDR3 bases: TGTCCCACCAGTACCCGGGACAGTGAAGCTATCTTT.

In this sample, this clonotype turned up a few times. The chain combines TRBV27 with TRBJ2-7; no clear D gene. Trimming removed 5 bases at V and 9 bases at J, with 20 bases between. CDR3 length: 14 residues. The germline gives CDR1 MNHEY, CDR2 SMNVEV (reference sequence). The CDR3 DNA sequence: TGTGCCAGCAGTCTGAACCCCGATCTGATGGGGCAGTACTTC. It translates to CASSLNPDLMGQYF.

The chain is built from TRBV3-1 and TRBJ2-3; D uncertain. The V gene lost 2 bases and the J gene lost 2 bases, with 8 bases spanning the gap. Germline CDR1 is LGHDT and CDR2 is YNNKEL (reference sequence). The CDR3 is made up of 14 amino acids. The CDR3 DNA reads TGTGCCAGCAGCCAATGGCTAGACACAGATACGCAGTATTTT. Protein product: CASSQWLDTDTQYF.

The chain joins TRBV27 to TRBJ1-3, with TRBD1 matching 8 bases. Germline CDR1 reads MNHEY; CDR2 reads SMNVEV (reference sequence). J was trimmed by 0 bases and V by 4 bases; bases with no gene match: 5. There are 16 residues in the CDR3. The CDR3 sequence is CASSSLDRASGNTIYF. Written as DNA, the CDR3 is TGTGCCAGCAGTTCTCTGGACAGGGCCTCTGGAAACACCATATATTTT.

Only a few counts were recorded for this clonotype. This chain connects TRBV9 to TRBJ2-5, with 8 bases matching TRBD1. After removal of 2 bases from V and 10 bases from J, the junction contained 13 bases not matched to a gene. Germline V gene lookup returns CDR1 SGDLS and CDR2 YYNGEE. The length of the CDR3 is 15 residues. CDR3 sequence (DNA): TGTGCCAGCAGCGTTGATAAGCTTCCAGGGGGCGGCCAGTACTTC. Translation gives CASSVDKLPGGGQYF. Full variable domain (outside the CDR3, taken from reference TRBV9 and TRBJ2-5): DSGVTQTPKHLITATGQRVTLRCSPRSGDLSVYWYQQSLDQGLQFLIQYYNGEERAKGNILERFSAQQFPDLHSELNLSSLELGDSALYFCASSVDKLPGGGQYFGPGTRLLVL.

J is TRBJ2-5 and V is TRBV4-3; D is undetermined. The CDR3 consists of 16 residues. CDR1 and CDR2 (germline): LGHNA, YSLEER. With 0 bases removed from V and 0 bases from J, the gap between germline ends came to 11 bases. The CDR3 nucleotides read TGCGCCAGCAGCCAAGATAGGGCACGCTACCAAGAGACCCAGTACTTC. Protein sequence: CASSQDRARYQETQYF.

This clonotype was found many times. The chain links TRBV4-3 to TRBJ2-3; weak D call: TRBD2 (6 bases). The CDR3 extends over 15 amino acids. Germline-derived CDR1 and CDR2 are LGHNA and YSLEER. The ends were cut back, 0 bases at V and 4 bases at J, with 11 bases in the middle. The CDR3 spells CASSQDSAGSDTQYF. The CDR3 nucleotides are TGCGCCAGCAGCCAAGACTCCGCGGGATCAGATACGCAGTATTTT.

This clonotype was seen repeatedly, ten times or more. V is TRBV12-3 or TRBV12-4 and J is TRBJ2-7, with D perhaps TRBD2 (5 bases). V was pared by 5 bases and J by 4 bases, with 18 bases between. CDR3 length equals 15 residues. The chain's CDR3 is CASSPPGYERYEQYF. CDR3 DNA sequence: TGTGCCAGCAGTCCGCCGGGGTATGAGCGGTACGAGCAGTACTTC.

The DNA of the CDR3 is TGTGCCAGTAGTATGAAGAACCATCACATTGGCTACACCTTC. This sequence encodes CASSMKNHHIGYTF. The V call is TRBV19, the J call TRBJ1-2; D gene ambiguous. The V and J ends lost 3 bases and 7 bases respectively, with 15 bases between them. The CDR3 runs to 14 residues. The germline CDR1 and CDR2 sequences are LNHDA and SQIVND (reference sequence).

About this clonotype itself: Without the conserved terminal phenylalanine or tryptophan, this CDR3 likely stems from a read error. The J gene is TRBJ1-1, the V gene TRBV10-3; no reliable D call. Looked up from germline, CDR1 is ENHRY and CDR2 is SYGVKD. The CDR3 covers 15 residues. The V and J ends lost 8 bases and 4 bases respectively, with 20 bases between them. The CDR3 region is CAISPSGIGGTEAFL. Here the CDR3 DNA reads TGTGCCATCTCCCCTAGCGGTATAGGTGGCACTGAAGCTTTCCTT.

This clonotype was found a few times. This rearrangement joins TRBV20-1 to TRBJ1-1, with no clear D. V was pared by 3 bases and J by 1 base, with 9 bases between. This CDR3 region has 13 residues. The germline V gene encodes CDR1 DFQATT and CDR2 SNEGSKA (reference sequence). The CDR3 coding sequence is TGCAGTGCTAGGAGAACAGCGAACACTGAAGCTTTCTTT. Its translation: CSARRTANTEAFF.

This clonotype was counted at least ten times. This sequence joins TRBV6-1 and TRBJ1-1, with D hard to call. Germline V gene lookup returns CDR1 MNHNS and CDR2 SASEGT. The CDR3 covers 13 residues. V dropped 7 bases and J dropped 4 bases, with 13 bases sitting between them. CDR3 region: CASKDGEGTEAFF. For the CDR3, the DNA is TGTGCCAGCAAGGACGGGGAGGGCACTGAAGCTTTCTTT.

This clonotype was detected many times. The J gene is TRBJ2-7, the V gene TRBV20-1; the D gene is possibly TRBD2 (5 bases). Trimming removed 0 bases at V and 4 bases at J, with 13 bases between. The germline gives CDR1 DFQATT, CDR2 SNEGSKA (reference sequence). The length of the CDR3 is 14 residues. The chain's CDR3 is CSARDLLAQYEQYF. CDR3 nucleotide sequence: TGCAGTGCTAGAGATCTCCTAGCCCAGTACGAGCAGTACTTC.